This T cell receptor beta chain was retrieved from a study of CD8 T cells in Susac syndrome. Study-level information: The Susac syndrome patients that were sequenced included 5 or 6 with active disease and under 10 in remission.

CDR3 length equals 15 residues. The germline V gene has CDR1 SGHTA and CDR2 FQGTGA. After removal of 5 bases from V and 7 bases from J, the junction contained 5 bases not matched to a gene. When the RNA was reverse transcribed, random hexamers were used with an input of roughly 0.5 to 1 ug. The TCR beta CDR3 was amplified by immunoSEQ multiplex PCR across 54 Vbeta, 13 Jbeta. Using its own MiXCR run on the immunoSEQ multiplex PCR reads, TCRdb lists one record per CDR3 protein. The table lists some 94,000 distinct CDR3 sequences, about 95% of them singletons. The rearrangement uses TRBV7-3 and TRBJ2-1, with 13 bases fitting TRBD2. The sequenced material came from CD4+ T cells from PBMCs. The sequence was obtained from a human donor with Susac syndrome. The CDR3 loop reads CASSTGLAGANEQFF. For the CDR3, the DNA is TGTGCCAGCAGCACCGGACTAGCGGGGGCGAATGAGCAGTTCTTC.